This T cell receptor (beta chain) was recorded in a study of molecular identifiers for immune sequencing clone quantification. TCRdb redid the calling of the PCR reads with MiXCR, one entry per CDR3 protein. The sample includes tens of thousands of distinct CDR3 sequences, 15% to 20% of them seen just once. V was trimmed by 5 bases and J by 9 bases, leaving 14 bases between them. The germline V gene has CDR1 SEHNR and CDR2 FQNEAQ (reference sequence). The length of the CDR3 is 13 residues. This chain connects TRBV7-9 to TRBJ2-4, with D possibly being TRBD2 (6 bases). The origin of this receptor is a human donor in good health. Some libraries in this study had Jurkat cell RNA spiked in. The specimen sequenced was naive CD8+ T cells from blood, with Jurkat cell RNA spiked in. The subset: FACS-sorted CD8+CD4-CCR7+CD45RA+ naive T cells. In DNA, the CDR3 is TGTGCCAGCAGCCCCGGGGGTGGGGGCATTCAGTACTTC. Its protein is CASSPGGGGIQYF.